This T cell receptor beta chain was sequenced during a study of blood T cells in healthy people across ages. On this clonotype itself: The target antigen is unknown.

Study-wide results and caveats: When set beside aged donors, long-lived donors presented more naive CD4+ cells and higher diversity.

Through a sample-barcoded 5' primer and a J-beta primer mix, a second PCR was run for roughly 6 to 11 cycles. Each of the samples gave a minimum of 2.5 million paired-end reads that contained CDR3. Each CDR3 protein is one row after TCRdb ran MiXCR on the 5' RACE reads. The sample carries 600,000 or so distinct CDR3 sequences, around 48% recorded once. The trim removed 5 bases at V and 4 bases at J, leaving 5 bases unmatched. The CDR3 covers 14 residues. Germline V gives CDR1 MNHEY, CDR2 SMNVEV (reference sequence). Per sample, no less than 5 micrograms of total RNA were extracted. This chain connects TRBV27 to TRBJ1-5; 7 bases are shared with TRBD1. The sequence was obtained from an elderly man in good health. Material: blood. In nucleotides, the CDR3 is TGTGCCAGCAGTCCGACAGGGTGGAATCAGCCCCAGCATTTT. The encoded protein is CASSPTGWNQPQHF.